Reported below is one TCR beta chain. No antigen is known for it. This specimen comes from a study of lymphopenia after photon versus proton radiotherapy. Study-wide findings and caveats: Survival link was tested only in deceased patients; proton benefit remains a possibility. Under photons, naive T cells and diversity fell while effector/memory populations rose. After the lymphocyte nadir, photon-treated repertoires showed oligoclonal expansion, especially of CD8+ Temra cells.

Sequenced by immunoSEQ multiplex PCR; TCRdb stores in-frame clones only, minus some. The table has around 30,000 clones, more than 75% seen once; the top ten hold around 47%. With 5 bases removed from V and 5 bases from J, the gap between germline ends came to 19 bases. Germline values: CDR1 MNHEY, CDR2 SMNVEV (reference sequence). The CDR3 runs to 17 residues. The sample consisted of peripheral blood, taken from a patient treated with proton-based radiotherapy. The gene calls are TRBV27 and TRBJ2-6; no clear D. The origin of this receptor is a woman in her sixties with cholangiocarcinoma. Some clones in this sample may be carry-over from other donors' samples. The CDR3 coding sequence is TGTGCCAGCAGTAGCCACTGGCTACAAAGTCGGGCCAACGTCCTGACTTTC. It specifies CASSSHWLQSRANVLTF.